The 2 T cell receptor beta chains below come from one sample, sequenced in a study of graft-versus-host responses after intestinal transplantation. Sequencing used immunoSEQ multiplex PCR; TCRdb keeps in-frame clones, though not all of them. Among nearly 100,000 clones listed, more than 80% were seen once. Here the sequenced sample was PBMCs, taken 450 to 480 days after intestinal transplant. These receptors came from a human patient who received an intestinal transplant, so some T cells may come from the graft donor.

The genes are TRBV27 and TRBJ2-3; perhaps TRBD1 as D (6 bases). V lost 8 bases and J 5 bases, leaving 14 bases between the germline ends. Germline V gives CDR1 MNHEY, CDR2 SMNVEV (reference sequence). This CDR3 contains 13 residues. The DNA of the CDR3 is TGTGCCAGCGGGGGCCTCGTTGTAGATACGCAGTATTTT. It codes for CASGGLVVDTQYF.

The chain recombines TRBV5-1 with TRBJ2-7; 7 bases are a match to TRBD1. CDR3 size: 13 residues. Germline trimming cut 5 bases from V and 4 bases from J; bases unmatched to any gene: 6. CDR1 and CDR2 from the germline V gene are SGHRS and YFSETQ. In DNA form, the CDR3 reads TGCGCCAGCAGGGGGACAGAAACTTACGAGCAGTACTTC. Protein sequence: CASRGTETYEQYF.